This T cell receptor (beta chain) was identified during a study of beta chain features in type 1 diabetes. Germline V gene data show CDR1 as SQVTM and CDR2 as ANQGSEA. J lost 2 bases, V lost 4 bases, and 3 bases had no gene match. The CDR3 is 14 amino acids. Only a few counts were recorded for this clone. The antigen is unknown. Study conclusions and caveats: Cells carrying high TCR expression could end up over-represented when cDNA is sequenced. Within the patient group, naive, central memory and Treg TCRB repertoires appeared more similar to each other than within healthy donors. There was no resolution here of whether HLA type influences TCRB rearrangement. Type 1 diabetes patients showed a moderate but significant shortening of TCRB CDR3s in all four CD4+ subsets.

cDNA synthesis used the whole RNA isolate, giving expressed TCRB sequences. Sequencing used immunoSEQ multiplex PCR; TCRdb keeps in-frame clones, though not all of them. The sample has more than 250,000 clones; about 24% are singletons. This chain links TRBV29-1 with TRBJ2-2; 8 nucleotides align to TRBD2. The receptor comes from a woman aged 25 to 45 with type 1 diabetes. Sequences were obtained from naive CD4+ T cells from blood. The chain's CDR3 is CSVVAGTNTGELFF. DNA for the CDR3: TGCAGCGTTGTAGCGGGGACAAACACCGGGGAGCTGTTTTTT.